The subject of this entry is one TCR beta chain. What it binds is unknown. Sequencing of cultured CD4+ T cell DNA used the Oncomine TCR Beta short-read assay. Investigators obtained genomic DNA by extraction from cultured CD4+ T cells. A single record per CDR3 protein comes from TCRdb applying MiXCR to the PCR reads. The sample yields some 8,000 distinct CDR3 sequences, more than 30% seen once. V lost 3 bases and J lost 0; bases outside the gene matches: 2. Per the germline V gene, CDR1 is MNHNS and CDR2 is SASEGT. The CDR3 runs 15 residues. This entry is derived from a study of vaccination and CD4 T cells after COVID-19. Study-level information: In culture, cells were exposed to overlapping spike peptides from SARS-CoV-2, HCoV-NL63, HCoV-OC43 and HCoV-229E.

The treatment is: approximately 11-day PBMC culture with coronavirus spike peptide pools or control peptides (ViraFEST assay). CD4+ T-cell collection from the unexposed donor predated the COVID-19 pandemic (2011-2018). Negative-selection isolation of CD4+ T cells was performed after approximately nine days of culture. This receptor was obtained from a human donor in good health. The V gene is TRBV6-1, the J gene TRBJ2-1, with TRBD2 identical over 7 bases. The specimen was CD4+ T cells from blood, cultured in vitro. CDR3 region: CASSDGGGSYNEQFF. The CDR3 region has the DNA TGTGCCAGCAGTGATGGGGGGGGCTCCTACAATGAGCAGTTCTTC.